This record looks at one T cell receptor (beta chain) sequence and its context. Its antigen is as yet unknown. This specimen belongs to a study of regulatory T cells in long-lasting Graves disease. Study conclusions and caveats: The number of shared public clonotypes was higher in persistent patients (2,741) than new patients (roughly 970). Small sample size may have lowered accuracy.

Construction of TCR beta libraries relied on iRepertoire HTBI primers and on Arm-PCR targeting CDR3 regions. In the source study's methods: Overall, samples carried approximately 56 TRBV and over 12 TRBJ segments. TCRdb called the multiplex PCR reads again in MiXCR, with one record for every CDR3 protein. Clone size and V and J calls follow TCRdb, not the original study. The sample consists of about 560,000 distinct CDR3 sequences, about 16% of them appearing once. Time point given: newly diagnosed GD, antithyroid drugs for less than 3 months. PBMC-derived RNA was used for the TCR library. CDR3 length: 14 amino acids. V was shortened by 5 bases and J by 5 bases, with 13 bases between the two germline ends. Looked up from germline, CDR1 is SGHTA and CDR2 is FQGNSA. These data are also associated with another study on T cells in Graves' hyperthyroidism and ophthalmopathy. That investigation notes: Blood also held most thyroid clonotypes expanded beyond 0.001.

Specimen: peripheral blood mononuclear cells (PBMCs), collected at new diagnosis, from a patient treated with antithyroid drugs. The J gene is TRBJ1-5, the V gene TRBV7-2; the D gene is possibly TRBD1 (6 bases). The source is a man aged 18 to 35 with Graves disease. The CDR3 sequence: CASSLRGLDQPQHF. The CDR3, as DNA: TGTGCCAGCAGCCTTAGGGGGTTGGATCAGCCCCAGCATTTT.